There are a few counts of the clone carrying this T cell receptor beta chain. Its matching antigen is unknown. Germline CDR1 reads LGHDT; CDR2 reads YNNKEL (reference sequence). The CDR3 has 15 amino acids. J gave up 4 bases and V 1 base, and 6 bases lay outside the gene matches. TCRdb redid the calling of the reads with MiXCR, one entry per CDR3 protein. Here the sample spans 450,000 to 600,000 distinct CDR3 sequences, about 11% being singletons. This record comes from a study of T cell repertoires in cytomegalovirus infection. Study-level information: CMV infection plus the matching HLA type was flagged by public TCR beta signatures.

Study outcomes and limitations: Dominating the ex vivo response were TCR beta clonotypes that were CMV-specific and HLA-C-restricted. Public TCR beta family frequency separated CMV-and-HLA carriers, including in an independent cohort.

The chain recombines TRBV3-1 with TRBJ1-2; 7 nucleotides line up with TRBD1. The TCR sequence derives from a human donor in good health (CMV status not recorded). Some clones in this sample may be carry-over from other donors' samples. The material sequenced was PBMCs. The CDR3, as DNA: TGTGCCAGCAGCCAAGCGGAGTCAGGGGGCTATGGCTACACCTTC. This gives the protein CASSQAESGGYGYTF.